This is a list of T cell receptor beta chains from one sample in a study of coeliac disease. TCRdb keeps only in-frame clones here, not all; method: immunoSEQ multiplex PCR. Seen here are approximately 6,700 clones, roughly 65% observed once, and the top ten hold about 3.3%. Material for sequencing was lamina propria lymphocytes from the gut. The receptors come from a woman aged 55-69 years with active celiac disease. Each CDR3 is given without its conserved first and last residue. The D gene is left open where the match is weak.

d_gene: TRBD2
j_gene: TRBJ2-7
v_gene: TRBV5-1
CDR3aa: ASSLAGEVYEQY

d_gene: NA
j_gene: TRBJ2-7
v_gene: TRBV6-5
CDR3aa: ASSYSWPGYEQY

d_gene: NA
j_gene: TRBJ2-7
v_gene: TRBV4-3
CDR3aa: ASSQRVSHSYEQY

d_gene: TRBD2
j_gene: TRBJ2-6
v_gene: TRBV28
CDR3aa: ASSSKTSGREGSGANVLT

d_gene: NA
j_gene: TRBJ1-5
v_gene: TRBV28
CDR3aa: ASSLFGQGRFQPQH

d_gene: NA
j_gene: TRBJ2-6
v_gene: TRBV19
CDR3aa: ASNRDSGANVLT

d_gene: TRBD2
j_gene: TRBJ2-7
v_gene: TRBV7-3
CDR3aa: ASSPEAGRREQY

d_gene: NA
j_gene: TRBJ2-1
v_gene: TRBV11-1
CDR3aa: ASSLEEGRGYNEQF

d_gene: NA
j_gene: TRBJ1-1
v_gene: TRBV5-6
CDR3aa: ASSLRVFEAF

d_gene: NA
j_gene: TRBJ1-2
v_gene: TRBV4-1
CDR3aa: ASSPGLTNYGYT

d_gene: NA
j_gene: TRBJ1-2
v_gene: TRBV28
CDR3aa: ASLVGGVDNYGYT

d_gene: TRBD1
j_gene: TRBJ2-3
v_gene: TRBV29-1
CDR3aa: SVAWTGTDTQY

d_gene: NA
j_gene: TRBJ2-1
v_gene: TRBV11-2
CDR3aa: ASSLSLQATEGV

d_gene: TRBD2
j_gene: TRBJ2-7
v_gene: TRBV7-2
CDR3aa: ASSLRASSGRYSYEQY

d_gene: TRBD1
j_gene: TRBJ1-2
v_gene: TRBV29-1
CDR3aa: SVEGQGQIYGYT

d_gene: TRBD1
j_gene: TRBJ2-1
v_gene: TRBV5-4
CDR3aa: ASRPSLTGVYPNEQF

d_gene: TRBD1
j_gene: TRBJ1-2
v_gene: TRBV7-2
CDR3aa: ASSVRGTATYGYT

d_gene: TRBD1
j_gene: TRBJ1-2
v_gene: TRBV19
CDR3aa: ASSINRGDGYT

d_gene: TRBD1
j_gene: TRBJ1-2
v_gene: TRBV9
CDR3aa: ASSRGLDGYT

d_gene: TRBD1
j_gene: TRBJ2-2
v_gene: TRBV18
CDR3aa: ASSGTGNTGELF

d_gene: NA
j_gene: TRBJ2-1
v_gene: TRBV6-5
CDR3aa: ASSYSGEVSYNEQF

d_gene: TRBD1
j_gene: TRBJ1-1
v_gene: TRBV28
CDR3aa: ASSLKGAGAF

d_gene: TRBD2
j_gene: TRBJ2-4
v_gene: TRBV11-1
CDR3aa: ASSSLRGGPENIQY

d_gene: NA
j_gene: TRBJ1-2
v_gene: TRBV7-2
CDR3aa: ASSRGTLTVYGYT

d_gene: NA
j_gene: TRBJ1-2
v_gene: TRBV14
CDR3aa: ASSQDLGSSNYGYT

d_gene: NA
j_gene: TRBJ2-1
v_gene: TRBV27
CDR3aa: ASSSSRSGRFFFDNEQF

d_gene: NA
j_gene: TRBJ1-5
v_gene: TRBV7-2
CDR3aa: ASSLTLGANNQPQH

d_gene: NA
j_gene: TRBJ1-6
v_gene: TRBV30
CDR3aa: AWGHRTSPLH

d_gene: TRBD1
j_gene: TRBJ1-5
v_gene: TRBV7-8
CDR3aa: ASSHGGMTGGGQPQH

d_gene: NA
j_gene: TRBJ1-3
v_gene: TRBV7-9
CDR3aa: ASSSAGVDTIY

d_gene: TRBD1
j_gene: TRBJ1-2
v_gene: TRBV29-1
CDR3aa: SVGPQGHYGYT

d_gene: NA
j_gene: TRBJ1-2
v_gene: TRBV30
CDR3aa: AWTGGLYGYT

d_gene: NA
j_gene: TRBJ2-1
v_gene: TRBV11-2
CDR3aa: ASSFLIWPVV

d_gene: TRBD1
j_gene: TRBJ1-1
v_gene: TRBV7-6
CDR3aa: ASSRKTGDTEAF

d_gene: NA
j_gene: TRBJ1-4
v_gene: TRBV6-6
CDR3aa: ASKSRVRNEKLF

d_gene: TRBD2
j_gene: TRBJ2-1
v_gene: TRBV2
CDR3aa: ASTTGTRSINEQF

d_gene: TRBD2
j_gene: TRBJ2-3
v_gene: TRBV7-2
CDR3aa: ASSSLVPGGNARGTQY

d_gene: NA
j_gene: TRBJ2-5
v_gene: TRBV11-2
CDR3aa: ASSLRLRDQETQY

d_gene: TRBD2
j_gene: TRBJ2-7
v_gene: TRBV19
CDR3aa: ATSRGVSSYEQY

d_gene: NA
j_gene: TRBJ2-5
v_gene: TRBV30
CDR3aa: AFRVTETQY

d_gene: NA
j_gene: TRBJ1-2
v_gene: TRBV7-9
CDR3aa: ASARQNYGYT